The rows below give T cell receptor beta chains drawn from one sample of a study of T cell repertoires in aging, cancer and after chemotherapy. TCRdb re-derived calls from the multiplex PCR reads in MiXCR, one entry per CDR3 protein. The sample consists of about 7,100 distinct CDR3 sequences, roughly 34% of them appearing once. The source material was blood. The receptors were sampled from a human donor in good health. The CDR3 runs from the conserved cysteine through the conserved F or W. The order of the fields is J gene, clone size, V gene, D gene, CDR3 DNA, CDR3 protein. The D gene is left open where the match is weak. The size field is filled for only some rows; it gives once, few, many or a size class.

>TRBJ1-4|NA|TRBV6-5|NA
TGTGCCAGCACCCCGACCGGGACATCGGGATCTGAAAAACTGTTTTTT
CASTPTGTSGSEKLFF
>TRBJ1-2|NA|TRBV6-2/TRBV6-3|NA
TGTGCCAGCAGTACAACGGATTACTATGGCTACACCTTC
CASSTTDYYGYTF
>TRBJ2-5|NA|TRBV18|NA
TGTGCCAGCTCACCACGGGGAGCCTCGGAGAGGGAGACCCAGTACTTC
CASSPRGASERETQYF
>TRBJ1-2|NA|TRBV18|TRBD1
TGTGCCAGCTCACCGATTTTTGGACAGGGGGGCGATGGCTACACCTTC
CASSPIFGQGGDGYTF
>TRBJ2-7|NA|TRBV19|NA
TGTGCCAATGGGGGGCAGGTGGATCTCTACGAGCAGAACTTC
CANGGQVDLYEQNF
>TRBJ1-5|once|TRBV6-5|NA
TGTGCCAGCAGTTACACTTCGGGGGCCGTCAATCAGCCCCAGCATTTT
CASSYTSGAVNQPQHF
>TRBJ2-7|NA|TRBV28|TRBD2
TGTGCCAGCAGTTCGCTAGGACTAGCAGGAAGATACGAGCAGTACTTC
CASSSLGLAGRYEQYF
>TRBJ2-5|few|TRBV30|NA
TGTGCCTGGGGGGCGCCTGACAGGCCCCCGGAGACCCAGTACTTC
CAWGAPDRPPETQYF
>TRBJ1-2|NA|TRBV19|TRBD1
TGTGCCAGTAGTGCTGAGACAGGGGGGCTGGGCTATGGCTACACCTTC
CASSAETGGLGYGYTF
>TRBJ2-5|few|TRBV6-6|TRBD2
TGTGCCAGCAGTTACCCGCTAAGCGGGGGGGCCGACGAGACCCAGTACTTC
CASSYPLSGGADETQYF
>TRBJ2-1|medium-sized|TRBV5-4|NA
TGTGCCAGCGGCAGAGAAAGGGACAATGAGCAGTTCTTC
CASGRERDNEQFF
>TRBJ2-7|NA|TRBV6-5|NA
TGTGCCAGCAGTCCAGTTGGAAGGGCCTCCTACGAGCAGTACTTC
CASSPVGRASYEQYF
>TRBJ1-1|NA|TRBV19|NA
TGTGCCAGAAGTATATCGGGAGTACGCACTGAAGCTTTCTTT
CARSISGVRTEAFF
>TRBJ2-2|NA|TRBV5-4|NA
TGTGCCAGCAGCTTGGCCGCGGGACAGAACACCGGGGAGCTGTTTTTT
CASSLAAGQNTGELFF
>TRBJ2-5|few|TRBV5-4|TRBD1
TGTGCCAGCAGCTTGGGGGGACAGGGTCCCCAAGAGACCCAGTACTTC
CASSLGGQGPQETQYF